This is a list of T cell receptor beta chains from one sample in a study of shared clonotypes between healthy human individuals. Profiled with immunoSEQ multiplex PCR; TCRdb holds only in-frame clones, not every one. The sample yields about 1.1 million clones, 60% to 85% seen once. The material sequenced was memory CD4+ T cells from PBMCs. The receptors stem from a man aged 18 to 30 in good health. Some clones in this sample may be carry-over from other donors' samples. CDR3s leave out the opening cysteine and the closing phenylalanine or tryptophan.

12	TRBJ1-2	TRBV5-8	ATLRGGGNYGYT
13	TRBJ2-1	TRBV6-5	ASGRTSGYYNEQF
13	TRBJ2-1	TRBV6-5	ASNSAGPGHNEQF
18	TRBJ2-3	TRBV29-1	SVEGGGLAGVGGSTDTQY
14	TRBJ2-3	TRBV5-1	ASSLKGQDSTDTQY
13	TRBJ1-4	TRBV4-1	ASSQALTPYEKLF
12	TRBJ2-7	TRBV30	AWSTGAGSYEQY
14	TRBJ2-1	TRBV5-4	ASSPGGASGSNEQF
10	TRBJ1-1	TRBV5-1	ASSLAGSEAF
13	TRBJ1-2	TRBV11-2	ASSPDRSLGYGYT
13	TRBJ1-4	TRBV4-3	ASSQNRGPNEKLF
13	TRBJ2-3	TRBV28	ASSLSWQGRDTQY
15	TRBJ2-7	TRBV6-1	ASSEAPDGGSSYEQY
13	TRBJ2-7	TRBV18	ASSPTQAFSYEQY
15	TRBJ2-1	TRBV5-1	ASSLRTSGRVTNEQF
12	TRBJ2-1	TRBV19	ASSSLGGDNEQF
12	TRBJ2-3	TRBV7-9	ASSSPRAGDTQY
10	TRBJ2-5	TRBV5-6	ASSSRWETQY
10	TRBJ1-2	TRBV5-1	ASSVGQDGYT
14	TRBJ2-6	TRBV9	ASSPVPESGANVLT
10	TRBJ2-5	TRBV2	ASSEERPSLY
11	TRBJ1-5	TRBV29-1	SVSDSLNQPQH
12	TRBJ2-3	TRBV7-2	ASSPGASVPTQY
10	TRBJ1-5	TRBV10-3	AISDSNQPQH
12	TRBJ1-5	TRBV2	ASRGTSSNQPQH
12	TRBJ2-7	TRBV2	ASSQNGGPYEQY
11	TRBJ2-5	TRBV30	AWRHQGGETQY
10	TRBJ2-2	TRBV12-5	ASSRDTGELF
12	TRBJ2-7	TRBV28	ASSLGTGRGEQY
10	TRBJ2-7	TRBV28	ASSQSRYEQY
12	TRBJ1-5	TRBV10-3	AISEYREGQPQH
16	TRBJ2-7	TRBV5-1	ASSLGPTGTSANYEQY
14	TRBJ2-1	TRBV2	ASTPPGDSIHNEQF
9	TRBJ1-6	TRBV30	AWSVRSPLH
12	TRBJ2-3	TRBV7-7	ASSLGTHSDTQY
12	TRBJ1-1	TRBV2	ASRRQGANTEAF
16	TRBJ2-7	TRBV7-9	ASSRPGTSGSPSYEQY
10	TRBJ2-1	TRBV2	ASSESSHEQF
12	TRBJ1-2	TRBV6-1	ASSSQTEGYGYT
12	TRBJ1-2	TRBV4-2	ASSPSLGDYGYT